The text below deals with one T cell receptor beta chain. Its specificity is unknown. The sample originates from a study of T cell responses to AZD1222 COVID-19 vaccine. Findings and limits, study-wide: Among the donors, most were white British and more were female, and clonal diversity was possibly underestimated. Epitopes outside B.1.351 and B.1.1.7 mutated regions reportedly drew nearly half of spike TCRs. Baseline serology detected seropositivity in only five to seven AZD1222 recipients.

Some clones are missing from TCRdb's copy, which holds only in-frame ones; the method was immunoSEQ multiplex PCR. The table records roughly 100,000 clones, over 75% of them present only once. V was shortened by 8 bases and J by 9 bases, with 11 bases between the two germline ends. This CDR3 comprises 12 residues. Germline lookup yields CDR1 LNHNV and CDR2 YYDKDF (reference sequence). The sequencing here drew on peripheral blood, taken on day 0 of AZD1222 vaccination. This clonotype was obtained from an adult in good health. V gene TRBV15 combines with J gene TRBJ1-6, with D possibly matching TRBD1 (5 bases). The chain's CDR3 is CATGGLGSPLHF. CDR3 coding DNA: TGTGCCACCGGGGGATTAGGTTCACCCCTCCACTTT.